These T cell receptor beta chains were read from a single sample in a study of prognosis after radiotherapy for stage I lung cancer. MiXCR was run by TCRdb on the multiplex PCR reads, yielding one entry per CDR3 protein. The table lists about 20,000 distinct CDR3 sequences, about 40% of them singletons. Sample: PBMCs, taken before or after stereotactic body radiation therapy (not recorded which). These receptors were collected from a donor aged 50 or older with non-small cell lung cancer. Each CDR3 is given with its conserved first and last residue. Each record gives: V gene, CDR3 protein.

V: TRBV7-9
CDR3: CASSNYPPARNEQFF

V: TRBV28
CDR3: CASSHLKQGSNQPQHF

V: TRBV12-3/TRBV12-4
CDR3: CASSRRDEQFF

V: TRBV11-3
CDR3: CASSDLDGSYEQYF

V: TRBV30
CDR3: CAWSVLTDNSPLHF

V: TRBV29-1
CDR3: CSVCLGLAGVETQYF

V: TRBV5-1
CDR3: CASSSGAGVGANVLTF

V: TRBV30
CDR3: CAWSVLGFSGTTDEQFF

V: TRBV2
CDR3: CASSELEAAGNQPQHF

V: TRBV5-4
CDR3: CASSPGLAGCTQYF

V: TRBV28
CDR3: CASSSGGRGNQETQYF

V: TRBV10-2
CDR3: CASSEIRRYGYTF

V: TRBV11-2
CDR3: CASTITGGRGGEQFF

V: TRBV15
CDR3: CATSRGPGQVNTGELFF

V: TRBV6-2/TRBV6-3
CDR3: CASTMGDERTEAFF

V: TRBV5-1
CDR3: CASSFGTTSGMYEQFF

V: TRBV7-9
CDR3: CASRQGTGGNSYEQYF

V: TRBV6-1
CDR3: CASLGSRAYEQYF

V: TRBV5-1
CDR3: CASSFGGTYEAFF

V: TRBV7-2
CDR3: CASSPETGTDTQYF

V: TRBV5-1
CDR3: CASRQGADTQYF

V: TRBV6-2/TRBV6-3
CDR3: CASSYSQNTEAFF

V: TRBV20-1
CDR3: CSARDRAGWSYEQYF

V: TRBV7-3
CDR3: CASSPQPTGRPQHF

V: TRBV24-1
CDR3: CATSDSPGGQLFF

V: TRBV27
CDR3: CASRQSGRGYEQYF

V: TRBV6-1
CDR3: CASGGVSGNTIYF

V: TRBV29-1
CDR3: CSVGRGAQETQYF

V: TRBV5-1
CDR3: CASSRTSGSYEQYF

V: TRBV5-5
CDR3: CASSSGDYNEQFF

V: TRBV27
CDR3: CASSLLLAGVYEQYF

V: TRBV6-5
CDR3: CASSWGLAGLNTGELFF

V: TRBV10-3
CDR3: CAISDFAGGLSAEQYF

V: TRBV7-3
CDR3: CASSDGPQGKLFF

V: TRBV30
CDR3: CACETGGADTQYF

V: TRBV20-1
CDR3: CSARGNSYEQYF

V: TRBV11-2
CDR3: CASSPGTDYEQYF

V: TRBV5-4
CDR3: CASSMNRGLNEKLFF

V: TRBV27
CDR3: CASSKLGYSPLHF

V: TRBV2
CDR3: CASSGGNTEAFF

V: TRBV7-9
CDR3: CASSSTHRDRVYEQYF

V: TRBV2
CDR3: CASSAPPPKGYEQYF

V: TRBV2
CDR3: CASSLAGVQGTQYF

V: TRBV6-2/TRBV6-3
CDR3: CASSDSQARNSPLHF

V: TRBV19
CDR3: CASRGLWCHYGYTF

V: TRBV6-1
CDR3: CASSPTSGYDNEQFF

V: TRBV18
CDR3: CASSPVRTGLAKNIQYF

V: TRBV6-5
CDR3: CASSYSSPVWETQYF

V: TRBV18
CDR3: CASSLASGTGTGEQYF

V: TRBV5-4
CDR3: CASGGEGLAGETQYF

V: TRBV5-1
CDR3: CASSPGLAGDTDTQYF

V: TRBV20-1
CDR3: CSARAEGAFFMNTGELFF

V: TRBV14
CDR3: CASSQGYQGWSPLHF